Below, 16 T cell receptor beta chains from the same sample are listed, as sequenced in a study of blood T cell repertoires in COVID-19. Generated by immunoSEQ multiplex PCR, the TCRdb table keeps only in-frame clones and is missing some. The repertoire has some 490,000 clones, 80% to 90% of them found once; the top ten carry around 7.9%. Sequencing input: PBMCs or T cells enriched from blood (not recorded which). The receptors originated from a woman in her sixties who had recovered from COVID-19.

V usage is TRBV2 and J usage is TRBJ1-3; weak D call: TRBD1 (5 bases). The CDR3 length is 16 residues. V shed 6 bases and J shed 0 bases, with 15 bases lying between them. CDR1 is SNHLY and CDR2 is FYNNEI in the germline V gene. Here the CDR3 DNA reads TGTGCCAGCAGGAAAGGGGCGGCTTTCTCTGGAAACACCATATATTTT. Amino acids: CASRKGAAFSGNTIYF. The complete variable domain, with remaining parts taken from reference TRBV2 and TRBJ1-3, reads EPEVTQTPSHQVTQMGQEVILRCVPISNHLYFYWYRQILGQKVEFLVSFYNNEISEKSEIFDDQFSVERPDGSNFTLKIRSTKLEDSAMYFCASRKGAAFSGNTIYFGEGSWLTVV.

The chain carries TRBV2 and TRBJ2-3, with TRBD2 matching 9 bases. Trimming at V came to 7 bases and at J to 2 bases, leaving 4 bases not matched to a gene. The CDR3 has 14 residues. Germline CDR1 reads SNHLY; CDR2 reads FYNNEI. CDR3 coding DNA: TGTGCCAGCAATCTAGCGGGGTTCACAGATACGCAGTATTTT. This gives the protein CASNLAGFTDTQYF.

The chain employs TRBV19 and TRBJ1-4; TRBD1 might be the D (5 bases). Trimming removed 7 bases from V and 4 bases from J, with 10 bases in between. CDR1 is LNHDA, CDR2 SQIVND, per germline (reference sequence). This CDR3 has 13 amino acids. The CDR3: CASNGGLNEKLFF. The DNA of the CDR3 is TGTGCCAGTAATGGGGGACTTAATGAAAAACTGTTTTTT.

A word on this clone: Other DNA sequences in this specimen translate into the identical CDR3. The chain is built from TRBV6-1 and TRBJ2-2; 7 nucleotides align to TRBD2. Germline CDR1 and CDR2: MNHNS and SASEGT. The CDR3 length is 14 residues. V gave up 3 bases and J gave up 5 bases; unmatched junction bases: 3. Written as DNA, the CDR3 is TGTGCCAGCAGTGAGCAGGGAGGGACCGGGGAGCTGTTTTTT. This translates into CASSEQGGTGELFF.

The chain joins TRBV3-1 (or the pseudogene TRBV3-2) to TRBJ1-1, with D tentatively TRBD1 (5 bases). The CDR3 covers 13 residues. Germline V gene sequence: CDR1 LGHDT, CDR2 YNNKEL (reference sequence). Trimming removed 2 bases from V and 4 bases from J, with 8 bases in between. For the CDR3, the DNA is TGTGCCAGCAGCCAATTAACAGGCACTGAAGCTTTCTTT. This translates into CASSQLTGTEAFF.

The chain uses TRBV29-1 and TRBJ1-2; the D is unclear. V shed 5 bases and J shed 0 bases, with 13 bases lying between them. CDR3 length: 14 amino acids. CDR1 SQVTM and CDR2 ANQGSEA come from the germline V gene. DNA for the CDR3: TGCAGCGTTTACCTGCGTAATCCTAACTATGGCTACACCTTC. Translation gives CSVYLRNPNYGYTF.

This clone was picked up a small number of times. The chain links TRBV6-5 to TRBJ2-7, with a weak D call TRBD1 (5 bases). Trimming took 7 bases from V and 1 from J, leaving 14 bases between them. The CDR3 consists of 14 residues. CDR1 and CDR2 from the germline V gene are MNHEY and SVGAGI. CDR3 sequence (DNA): TGTGCCAGCACGCAGTCAGGGCCATCCTACGAGCAGTACTTC. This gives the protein CASTQSGPSYEQYF.

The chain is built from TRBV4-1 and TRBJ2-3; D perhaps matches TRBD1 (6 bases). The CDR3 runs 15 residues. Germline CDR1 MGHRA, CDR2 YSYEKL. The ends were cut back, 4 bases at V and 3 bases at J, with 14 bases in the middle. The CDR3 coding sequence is TGCGCCAGCAGCCCCTGGGGGCTAGCAACAGATACGCAGTATTTT. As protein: CASSPWGLATDTQYF.

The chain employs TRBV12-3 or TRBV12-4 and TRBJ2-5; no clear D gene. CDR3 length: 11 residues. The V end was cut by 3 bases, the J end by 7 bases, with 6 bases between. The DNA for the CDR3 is TGTGCCAGCAGTTTTCACTCGACCCAGTACTTC. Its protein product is CASSFHSTQYF.

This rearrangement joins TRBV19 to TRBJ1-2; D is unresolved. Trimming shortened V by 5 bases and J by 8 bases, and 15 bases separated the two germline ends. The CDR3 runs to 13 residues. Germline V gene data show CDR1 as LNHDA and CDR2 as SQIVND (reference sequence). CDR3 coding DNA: TGTGCCAGTAGTCCGACATCAGGTCGGGGCTACACCTTC. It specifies CASSPTSGRGYTF. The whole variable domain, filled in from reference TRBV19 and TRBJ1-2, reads DGGITQSPKYLFRKEGQNVTLSCEQNLNHDAMYWYRQDPGQGLRLIYYSQIVNDFQKGDIAEGYSVSREKKESFPLTVTSAQKNPTAFYLCASSPTSGRGYTFGSGTRLTVV.

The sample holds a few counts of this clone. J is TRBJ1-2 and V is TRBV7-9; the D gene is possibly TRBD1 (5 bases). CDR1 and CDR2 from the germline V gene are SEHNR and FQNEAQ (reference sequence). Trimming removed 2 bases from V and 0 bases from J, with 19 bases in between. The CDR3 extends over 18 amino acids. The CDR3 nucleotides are TGTGCCAGCAGCTTAAGAACAGGCTATCGGTTAGCTAACTATGGCTACACCTTC. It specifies CASSLRTGYRLANYGYTF.

CDR3 in amino acids: CASSGLTGIGNTIYF. The CDR3 region has the DNA TGTGCCAGTAGTGGCTTGACAGGGATTGGAAACACCATATATTTT. The chain employs TRBV19 and TRBJ1-3; 7 nucleotides align to TRBD1. The junction had 7 bases not matched to a gene; V was cut back by 5 bases and J by 3 bases. The CDR3 has 15 residues. Germline V gene data show CDR1 as LNHDA and CDR2 as SQIVND (reference sequence). Full variable domain (outside the CDR3, taken from reference TRBV19 and TRBJ1-3): DGGITQSPKYLFRKEGQNVTLSCEQNLNHDAMYWYRQDPGQGLRLIYYSQIVNDFQKGDIAEGYSVSREKKESFPLTVTSAQKNPTAFYLCASSGLTGIGNTIYFGEGSWLTVV.

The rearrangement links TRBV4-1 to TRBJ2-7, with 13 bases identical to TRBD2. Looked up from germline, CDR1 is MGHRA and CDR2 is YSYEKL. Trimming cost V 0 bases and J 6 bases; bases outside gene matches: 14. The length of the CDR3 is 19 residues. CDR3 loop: CASSQDPPLAGGRSLEQYF. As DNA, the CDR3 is TGCGCCAGCAGCCAAGACCCCCCACTAGCGGGGGGGCGATCCCTCGAGCAGTACTTC.

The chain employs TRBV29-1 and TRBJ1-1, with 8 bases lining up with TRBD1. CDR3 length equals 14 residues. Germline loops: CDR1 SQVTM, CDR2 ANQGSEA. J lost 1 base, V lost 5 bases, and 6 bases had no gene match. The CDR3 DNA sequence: TGCAGCGTTCGACAGGGGTTGGGGAACACTGAAGCTTTCTTT. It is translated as CSVRQGLGNTEAFF.

DNA of the CDR3: TGTGCCAGCAGCTTAGCGCTCCTACAGGGGGCAACTAATGAAAAACTGTTTTTT. Protein sequence: CASSLALLQGATNEKLFF. The chain couples TRBV7-9 to TRBJ1-4; TRBD1 agrees at 8 bases. The CDR3 covers 18 residues. J lost 0 bases, V lost 0 bases, and 6 bases had no gene match. The germline gives CDR1 SEHNR, CDR2 FQNEAQ (reference sequence).

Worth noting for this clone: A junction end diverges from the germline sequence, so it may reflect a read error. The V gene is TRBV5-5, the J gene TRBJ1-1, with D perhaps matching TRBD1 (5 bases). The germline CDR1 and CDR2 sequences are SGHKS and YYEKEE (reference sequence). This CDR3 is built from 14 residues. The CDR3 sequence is CASTPVGGSGDPLF. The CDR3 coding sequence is TGTGCCAGCACCCCGGTGGGAGGCTCTGGGGACCCCCTCTTT.